This TCR beta chain was captured in a study of early T cells in non-severe SARS-CoV-2 infection. The CDR3 has 15 residues. V was pared by 5 bases and J by 2 bases, with 16 bases between. TCRdb recomputed calls from the 5' RACE reads with MiXCR, one row per CDR3 protein. Here the sample spans 29,000 or so distinct CDR3 sequences, 4.5% being singletons. What was sequenced was whole blood. The clonotype was recovered from an adult who was a healthcare worker with PCR-confirmed SARS-CoV-2 infection or an uninfected control (not recorded which). The chain has TRBV12-3 or TRBV12-4 and TRBJ2-7; D possibly uses TRBD1 or TRBD2 (5 bases each). The CDR3 region is CASSNRDGKPYEQYF. As DNA, the CDR3 is TGTGCCAGCAGTAACCGGGACGGGAAGCCCTACGAGCAGTACTTC.